A selection of T cell receptor beta chains follows, all from one sample in a study of liver allograft versus peripheral blood T cells. TCRdb independently ran MiXCR on the reads; one entry per CDR3 protein. The data hold just over 5,000 distinct CDR3 sequences, with around 17% observed a single time. The receptors come from a human patient who had a liver transplant. Some T cells may originate from the graft donor. The CDR3 runs from the conserved cysteine through the conserved F or W. The order of the fields is D gene, J gene, clone size, V gene, CDR3 protein, CDR3 DNA. The D gene is left open where the match is weak. The size field is filled for only some rows; it gives once, few, many or a size class.

d_gene: TRBD2; j_gene: TRBJ2-3; abundance: -; v_gene: TRBV20-1; CDR3aa: CSVREFTDTQYF; CDR3nt: TGCAGTGTGCGGGAGTTCACAGATACGCAGTATTTT
d_gene: TRBD2; j_gene: TRBJ2-7; abundance: many; v_gene: TRBV6-5; CDR3aa: CASSYASGYEQYF; CDR3nt: TGTGCCAGCAGCTATGCTAGCGGGTACGAGCAGTACTTC
d_gene: -; j_gene: TRBJ2-5; abundance: medium-sized; v_gene: TRBV7-2; CDR3aa: CASSLGQQETQYF; CDR3nt: TGTGCCAGCAGCTTGGGGCAGCAAGAGACCCAGTACTTC
d_gene: TRBD2; j_gene: TRBJ2-7; abundance: few; v_gene: TRBV7-9; CDR3aa: CASSLRLAGAPGEQYF; CDR3nt: TGTGCCAGCAGCTTACGGCTAGCGGGAGCCCCGGGTGAGCAGTACTTC
d_gene: TRBD2; j_gene: TRBJ2-1; abundance: many; v_gene: TRBV6-1; CDR3aa: CASIEGLAGGLGNEQFF; CDR3nt: TGTGCCAGCATTGAGGGACTAGCGGGAGGGTTGGGCAATGAGCAGTTCTTC
d_gene: -; j_gene: TRBJ1-2; abundance: few; v_gene: TRBV19; CDR3aa: CASSISAGGSLHGYTF; CDR3nt: TGTGCCAGTAGTATCTCGGCGGGGGGCAGCCTTCATGGCTACACCTTC
d_gene: -; j_gene: TRBJ2-7; abundance: medium-sized; v_gene: TRBV29-1; CDR3aa: CSVELRDGFTYEQYF; CDR3nt: TGCAGCGTTGAGCTCCGGGACGGCTTTACCTACGAGCAGTACTTC
d_gene: -; j_gene: TRBJ1-4; abundance: -; v_gene: TRBV7-9; CDR3aa: CASSSIEPTNEKLFF; CDR3nt: TGTGCCAGCAGCTCTATTGAGCCTACTAATGAAAAACTGTTTTTT
d_gene: -; j_gene: TRBJ1-2; abundance: -; v_gene: TRBV9; CDR3aa: CASSVDGGVDGYTF; CDR3nt: TGTGCCAGCAGCGTAGACGGGGGGGTGGACGGCTACACCTTC
d_gene: -; j_gene: TRBJ2-7; abundance: -; v_gene: TRBV7-9; CDR3aa: CASSLAREQYF; CDR3nt: TGTGCCAGCAGCTTAGCGCGGGAGCAGTACTTC
d_gene: -; j_gene: TRBJ1-1; abundance: few; v_gene: TRBV5-6; CDR3aa: CASSLLGGTEAFF; CDR3nt: TGTGCCAGCAGCTTGTTGGGGGGAACTGAAGCTTTCTTT
d_gene: -; j_gene: TRBJ2-5; abundance: once; v_gene: TRBV3-1; CDR3aa: CASSRGQTQETQYF; CDR3nt: TGTGCCAGCAGCCGCGGACAGACGCAAGAGACCCAGTACTTC
d_gene: TRBD2; j_gene: TRBJ2-7; abundance: -; v_gene: TRBV27; CDR3aa: CASSLGLAGPPHEQYF; CDR3nt: TGTGCCAGCAGTTTGGGTCTAGCGGGACCCCCCCACGAGCAGTACTTC
d_gene: TRBD2; j_gene: TRBJ2-7; abundance: many; v_gene: TRBV7-2; CDR3aa: CASSLGGYSGRVSYEQYF; CDR3nt: TGTGCCAGCAGCTTAGGGGGATATAGCGGGAGGGTATCCTACGAGCAGTACTTC
d_gene: TRBD1; j_gene: TRBJ1-2; abundance: medium-sized; v_gene: TRBV7-2; CDR3aa: CASSLDRDRPRTGGYTF; CDR3nt: TGTGCCAGCAGCTTAGACCGGGACAGGCCGAGGACGGGAGGCTACACCTTC
d_gene: TRBD1; j_gene: TRBJ1-2; abundance: many; v_gene: TRBV19; CDR3aa: CASSIWDSGYGYTF; CDR3nt: TGTGCCAGTAGTATATGGGACAGCGGCTATGGCTACACCTTC
d_gene: TRBD1; j_gene: TRBJ2-1; abundance: medium-sized; v_gene: TRBV20-1; CDR3aa: CSARDRGGQGAAEQFF; CDR3nt: TGCAGTGCTAGAGATCGAGGGGGACAGGGGGCGGCTGAGCAGTTCTTC
d_gene: TRBD2; j_gene: TRBJ2-3; abundance: many; v_gene: TRBV27; CDR3aa: CASSLLAGGRDTQYF; CDR3nt: TGTGCCAGCAGTTTACTAGCGGGGGGGCGAGATACGCAGTATTTT
d_gene: -; j_gene: TRBJ1-1; abundance: many; v_gene: TRBV6-5; CDR3aa: CASSYSLRVGRTEAFF; CDR3nt: TGTGCCAGCAGTTACTCGTTAAGGGTCGGGAGGACTGAAGCTTTCTTT
d_gene: -; j_gene: TRBJ2-7; abundance: medium-sized; v_gene: TRBV19; CDR3aa: CASSIGQVPYEQYF; CDR3nt: TGTGCCAGTAGTATAGGGCAGGTTCCCTACGAGCAGTACTTC
d_gene: -; j_gene: TRBJ1-1; abundance: many; v_gene: TRBV30; CDR3aa: CAWSAMNTEAFF; CDR3nt: TGTGCCTGGAGTGCGATGAACACTGAAGCTTTCTTT
d_gene: TRBD1; j_gene: TRBJ1-4; abundance: many; v_gene: TRBV27; CDR3aa: CASSLTGALAWPLFF; CDR3nt: TGTGCCAGCAGTTTAACAGGGGCCTTAGCATGGCCCCTGTTTTTT
d_gene: -; j_gene: TRBJ2-2; abundance: -; v_gene: TRBV25-1; CDR3aa: CASSESRQENTGELFF; CDR3nt: TGTGCCAGCAGTGAATCCCGACAGGAGAACACCGGGGAGCTGTTTTTT
d_gene: -; j_gene: TRBJ2-3; abundance: -; v_gene: TRBV12-3/TRBV12-4; CDR3aa: CASSSLPNGIVTDTQYF; CDR3nt: TGTGCCAGCAGTTCTCTCCCCAATGGGATCGTGACAGATACGCAGTATTTT
d_gene: -; j_gene: TRBJ1-4; abundance: -; v_gene: TRBV14; CDR3aa: CASSQNWGANEKLFF; CDR3nt: TGTGCCAGCAGCCAAAATTGGGGGGCTAATGAAAAACTGTTTTTT
d_gene: -; j_gene: TRBJ2-7; abundance: -; v_gene: TRBV28; CDR3aa: CASSPPPWAGPLEQYF; CDR3nt: TGTGCCAGCAGTCCCCCTCCCTGGGCGGGGCCCCTCGAGCAGTACTTC
d_gene: -; j_gene: TRBJ1-1; abundance: few; v_gene: TRBV15; CDR3aa: CATSRGYDAEAFF; CDR3nt: TGTGCCACCAGCAGGGGTTACGACGCTGAAGCTTTCTTT
d_gene: TRBD1; j_gene: TRBJ1-2; abundance: medium-sized; v_gene: TRBV27; CDR3aa: CASSSRISGQVPYGYTF; CDR3nt: TGTGCCAGCAGTTCTAGAATTTCAGGACAGGTGCCCTATGGCTACACCTTC
d_gene: -; j_gene: TRBJ2-3; abundance: medium-sized; v_gene: TRBV6-1; CDR3aa: CASSAGAGGGTDTQYF; CDR3nt: TGTGCCAGCAGTGCAGGAGCCGGAGGGGGAACAGATACGCAGTATTTT
d_gene: TRBD1; j_gene: TRBJ1-1; abundance: -; v_gene: TRBV7-9; CDR3aa: CASLGQASEAFF; CDR3nt: TGTGCCAGCCTTGGACAGGCCTCTGAAGCTTTCTTT
d_gene: TRBD1; j_gene: TRBJ1-2; abundance: many; v_gene: TRBV5-6; CDR3aa: CASSLESGGAEWYGYTF; CDR3nt: TGTGCCAGCAGCTTGGAGTCAGGGGGCGCGGAATGGTATGGCTACACCTTC
d_gene: TRBD1; j_gene: TRBJ1-5; abundance: medium-sized; v_gene: TRBV27; CDR3aa: CASSPTTGMQPQHF; CDR3nt: TGTGCCAGCAGTCCGACGACAGGGATGCAGCCCCAGCATTTT
d_gene: -; j_gene: TRBJ2-1; abundance: many; v_gene: TRBV28; CDR3aa: CASGLTPRSYNEQFF; CDR3nt: TGTGCCAGCGGGTTGACTCCGCGCTCCTACAATGAGCAGTTCTTC
d_gene: -; j_gene: TRBJ1-1; abundance: many; v_gene: TRBV9; CDR3aa: CASSVDLGWTEAFF; CDR3nt: TGTGCCAGCAGCGTAGACTTGGGTTGGACTGAAGCTTTCTTT
d_gene: -; j_gene: TRBJ2-3; abundance: few; v_gene: TRBV12-3/TRBV12-4; CDR3aa: CASSRASEGHVTADTQYF; CDR3nt: TGTGCCAGCAGTCGGGCGAGCGAAGGCCATGTTACCGCAGATACGCAGTATTTT
d_gene: -; j_gene: TRBJ1-1; abundance: few; v_gene: TRBV6-2/TRBV6-3; CDR3aa: CASCLAGGDTEAFF; CDR3nt: TGTGCCAGCTGCCTCGCGGGGGGGGACACTGAAGCTTTCTTT
d_gene: -; j_gene: TRBJ2-3; abundance: few; v_gene: TRBV20-1; CDR3aa: CSARDHYLTDTQYF; CDR3nt: TGCAGTGCTAGAGATCACTATCTCACAGATACGCAGTATTTT
d_gene: TRBD1; j_gene: TRBJ1-2; abundance: -; v_gene: TRBV5-4; CDR3aa: CASSLTGQGHGYTF; CDR3nt: TGTGCCAGCAGCTTGACCGGACAGGGTCATGGCTACACCTTC
d_gene: TRBD1; j_gene: TRBJ1-2; abundance: few; v_gene: TRBV5-4; CDR3aa: CASSLAQGADGYTF; CDR3nt: TGTGCCAGCAGCTTGGCCCAGGGGGCGGATGGCTACACCTTC
d_gene: -; j_gene: TRBJ1-2; abundance: many; v_gene: TRBV5-4; CDR3aa: CASSLGGFMAYGYTF; CDR3nt: TGTGCCAGCAGCTTGGGCGGGTTTATGGCATATGGCTACACCTTC
d_gene: -; j_gene: TRBJ2-2; abundance: many; v_gene: TRBV19; CDR3aa: CASRYRATGELFF; CDR3nt: TGTGCCAGTAGATACAGGGCCACCGGGGAGCTGTTTTTT
d_gene: TRBD1; j_gene: TRBJ2-1; abundance: many; v_gene: TRBV19; CDR3aa: CASIQGTSSYNEQFF; CDR3nt: TGTGCCAGTATACAGGGGACCAGCTCCTACAATGAGCAGTTCTTC
d_gene: TRBD2; j_gene: TRBJ2-2; abundance: many; v_gene: TRBV7-9; CDR3aa: CASSRTSGANTGELFF; CDR3nt: TGTGCCAGCAGCCGGACTAGCGGGGCGAACACCGGGGAGCTGTTTTTT
d_gene: TRBD1; j_gene: TRBJ2-2; abundance: many; v_gene: TRBV5-4; CDR3aa: CASSYGTGTGGVTGELFF; CDR3nt: TGTGCCAGCAGCTACGGGACTGGGACAGGGGGCGTCACCGGGGAGCTGTTTTTT
d_gene: -; j_gene: TRBJ2-1; abundance: few; v_gene: TRBV12-3/TRBV12-4; CDR3aa: CASSLSGLAYNEQFF; CDR3nt: TGTGCCAGCAGTCTCAGCGGCCTGGCCTACAATGAGCAGTTCTTC
d_gene: -; j_gene: TRBJ2-1; abundance: medium-sized; v_gene: TRBV13; CDR3aa: CASSPGGWGSIYNEQFF; CDR3nt: TGTGCCAGCAGTCCCGGTGGGTGGGGATCCATTTACAATGAGCAGTTCTTC
d_gene: -; j_gene: TRBJ2-1; abundance: medium-sized; v_gene: TRBV6-1; CDR3aa: CASRTDNEQFF; CDR3nt: TGTGCCAGCCGGACAGACAATGAGCAGTTCTTC
d_gene: TRBD1; j_gene: TRBJ1-2; abundance: medium-sized; v_gene: TRBV13; CDR3aa: CASSTGGADVGYTF; CDR3nt: TGTGCCAGCAGCACAGGGGGCGCGGATGTTGGCTACACCTTC
d_gene: -; j_gene: TRBJ2-5; abundance: medium-sized; v_gene: TRBV18; CDR3aa: CASSPSTIQETQYF; CDR3nt: TGTGCCAGCTCACCCTCTACAATTCAAGAGACCCAGTACTTC
d_gene: -; j_gene: TRBJ2-3; abundance: many; v_gene: TRBV6-1; CDR3aa: CASSEGVGRLADTQYF; CDR3nt: TGTGCCAGCAGTGAAGGGGTAGGACGTCTCGCAGATACGCAGTATTTT
d_gene: -; j_gene: TRBJ1-5; abundance: many; v_gene: TRBV19; CDR3aa: CASRFLRSNQPQHF; CDR3nt: TGTGCCAGCCGGTTCCTTCGTAGCAATCAGCCCCAGCATTTT
d_gene: -; j_gene: TRBJ1-6; abundance: -; v_gene: TRBV9; CDR3aa: CASSPKPDNSPLHF; CDR3nt: TGTGCCAGCAGCCCAAAGCCCGATAATTCACCCCTCCACTTT